The sequence of this TCR beta chain was determined in a study of control samples from healthy donors and cancer patients. Generated by immunoSEQ multiplex PCR, the TCRdb table keeps only in-frame clones and is missing some. The data hold 45,000 or so clones, with approximately 90% observed a single time. The CDR3 runs 13 residues. Germline V lookup: CDR1 LGHDT, CDR2 YNNKEL (reference sequence). Trimming removed 4 bases from V and 3 bases from J, with 10 bases in between. The sequenced sample consisted of PBMCs. The V call is TRBV3-1 (or the pseudogene TRBV3-2), the J call TRBJ2-7; no firm D call. This sequence was found in a woman aged 40 to 55 with head and neck cancer. The DNA for the CDR3 is TGTGCCAGCAGCCCGAGCGAGAGCTACGAGCAGTACTTC. It yields the protein CASSPSESYEQYF.